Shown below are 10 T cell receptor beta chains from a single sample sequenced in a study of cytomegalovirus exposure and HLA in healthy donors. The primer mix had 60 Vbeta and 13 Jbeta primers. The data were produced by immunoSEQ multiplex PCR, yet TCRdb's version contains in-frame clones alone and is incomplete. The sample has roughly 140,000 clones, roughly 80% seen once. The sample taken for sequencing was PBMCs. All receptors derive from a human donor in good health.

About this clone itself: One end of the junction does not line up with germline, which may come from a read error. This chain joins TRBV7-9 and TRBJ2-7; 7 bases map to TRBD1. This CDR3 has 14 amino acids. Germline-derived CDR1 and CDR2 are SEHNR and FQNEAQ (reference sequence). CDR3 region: CSSSSGQLSYEQYF. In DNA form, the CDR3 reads TGTTCCAGCAGCTCGGGACAGCTTTCCTACGAGCAGTACTTC.

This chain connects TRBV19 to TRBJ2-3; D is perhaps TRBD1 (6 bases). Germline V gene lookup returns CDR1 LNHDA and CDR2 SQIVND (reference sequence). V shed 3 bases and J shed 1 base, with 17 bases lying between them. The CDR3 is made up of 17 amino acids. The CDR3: CASSMSGSRGGTDTQYF. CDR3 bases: TGTGCCAGTAGTATGAGTGGGAGCAGGGGTGGCACAGATACGCAGTATTTT.

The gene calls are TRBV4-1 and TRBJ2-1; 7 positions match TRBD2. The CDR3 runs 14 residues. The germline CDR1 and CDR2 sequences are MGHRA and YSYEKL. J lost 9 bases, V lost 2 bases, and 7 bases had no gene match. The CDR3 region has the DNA TGCGCCAGCAGCCAACCAAGGGAGGGAGGTGAGCAGTTCTTC. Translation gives CASSQPREGGEQFF.

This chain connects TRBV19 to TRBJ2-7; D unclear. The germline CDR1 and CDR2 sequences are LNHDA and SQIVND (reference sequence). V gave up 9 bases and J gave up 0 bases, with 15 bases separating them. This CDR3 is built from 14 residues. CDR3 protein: CASTLAPGSYEQYF. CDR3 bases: TGTGCCAGCACTTTGGCTCCGGGCTCCTACGAGCAGTACTTC.

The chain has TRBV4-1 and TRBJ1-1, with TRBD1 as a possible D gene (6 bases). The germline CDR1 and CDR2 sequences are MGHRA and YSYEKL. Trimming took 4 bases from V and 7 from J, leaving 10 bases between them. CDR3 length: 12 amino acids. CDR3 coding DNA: TGCGCCAGCAGCCTACAGGGTTTTGAAGCTTTCTTT. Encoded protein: CASSLQGFEAFF.

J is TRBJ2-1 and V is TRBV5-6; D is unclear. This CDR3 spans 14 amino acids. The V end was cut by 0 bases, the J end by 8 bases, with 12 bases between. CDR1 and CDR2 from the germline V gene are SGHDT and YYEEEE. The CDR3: CASSLATSIHEQFF. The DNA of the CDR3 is TGTGCCAGCAGCTTGGCAACCTCTATTCATGAGCAGTTCTTC.

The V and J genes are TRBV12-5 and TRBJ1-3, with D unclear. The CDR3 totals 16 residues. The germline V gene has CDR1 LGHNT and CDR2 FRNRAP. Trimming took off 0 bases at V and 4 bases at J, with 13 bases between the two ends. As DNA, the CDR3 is TGTGCTAGTGGTTTGGTTCGAACAGAGATAGGAAACACCATATATTTT. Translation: CASGLVRTEIGNTIYF.

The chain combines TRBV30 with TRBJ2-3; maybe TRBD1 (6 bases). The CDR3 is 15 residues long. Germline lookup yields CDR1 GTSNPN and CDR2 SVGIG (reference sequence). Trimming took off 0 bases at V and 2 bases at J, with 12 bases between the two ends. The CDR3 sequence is CAWSVPQGNTDTQYF. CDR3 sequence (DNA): TGTGCCTGGAGTGTACCCCAGGGGAACACAGATACGCAGTATTTT.

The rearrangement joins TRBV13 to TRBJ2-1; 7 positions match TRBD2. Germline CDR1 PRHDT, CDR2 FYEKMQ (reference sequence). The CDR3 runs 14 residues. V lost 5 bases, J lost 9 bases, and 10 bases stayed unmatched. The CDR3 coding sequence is TGTGCCAGCAGCGGGAGGGAACTGTTTGGTGAGCAGTTCTTC. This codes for CASSGRELFGEQFF.

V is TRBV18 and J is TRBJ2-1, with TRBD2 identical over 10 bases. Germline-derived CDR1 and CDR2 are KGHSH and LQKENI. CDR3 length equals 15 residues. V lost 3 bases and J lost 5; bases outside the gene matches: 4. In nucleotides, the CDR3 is TGTGCCAGCTCACCCCAGCGGGGGGGAAACAATGAGCAGTTCTTC. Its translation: CASSPQRGGNNEQFF.